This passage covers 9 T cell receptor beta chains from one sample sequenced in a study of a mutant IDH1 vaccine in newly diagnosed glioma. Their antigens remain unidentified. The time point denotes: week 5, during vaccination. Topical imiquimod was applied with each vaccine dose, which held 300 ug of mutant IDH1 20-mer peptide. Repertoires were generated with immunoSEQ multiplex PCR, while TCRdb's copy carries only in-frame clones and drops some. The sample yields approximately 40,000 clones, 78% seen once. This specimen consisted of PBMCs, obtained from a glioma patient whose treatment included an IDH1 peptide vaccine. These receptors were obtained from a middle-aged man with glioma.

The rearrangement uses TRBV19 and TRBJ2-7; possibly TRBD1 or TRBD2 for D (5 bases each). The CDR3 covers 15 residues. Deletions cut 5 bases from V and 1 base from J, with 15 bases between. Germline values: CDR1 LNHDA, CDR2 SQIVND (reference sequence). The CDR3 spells CASSGTDGVSYEQYF. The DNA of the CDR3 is TGTGCCAGTAGTGGGACGGATGGTGTATCCTACGAGCAGTACTTC.

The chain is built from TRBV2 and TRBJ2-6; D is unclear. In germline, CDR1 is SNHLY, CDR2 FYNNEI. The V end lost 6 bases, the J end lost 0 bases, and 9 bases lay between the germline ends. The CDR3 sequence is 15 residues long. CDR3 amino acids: CASRQKDSGANVLTF. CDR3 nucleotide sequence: TGTGCCAGCAGACAAAAGGACTCTGGGGCCAACGTCCTGACTTTC.

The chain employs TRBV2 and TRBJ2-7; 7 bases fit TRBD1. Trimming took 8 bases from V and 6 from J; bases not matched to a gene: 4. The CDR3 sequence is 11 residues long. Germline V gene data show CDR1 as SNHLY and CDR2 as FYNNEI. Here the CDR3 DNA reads TGTGCCAGCCTCGGGACAGCCGAGCAGTACTTC. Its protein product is CASLGTAEQYF.

For the CDR3, the DNA is TGCAGCGTTGAAGAGGACAGGCGTAACTATGGCTACACCTTC. Its protein product is CSVEEDRRNYGYTF. The chain recombines TRBV29-1 with TRBJ1-2; 7 nucleotides agree with TRBD1. Germline V gives CDR1 SQVTM, CDR2 ANQGSEA. Trimming cost V 0 bases and J 1 base; bases outside gene matches: 2. The length of the CDR3 is 14 residues.

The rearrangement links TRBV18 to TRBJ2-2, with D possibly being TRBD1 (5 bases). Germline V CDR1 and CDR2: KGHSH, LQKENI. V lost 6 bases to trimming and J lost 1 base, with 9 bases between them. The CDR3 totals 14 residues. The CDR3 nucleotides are TGTGCCAGCTCCCCCGACAGGAACACCGGGGAGCTGTTTTTT. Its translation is CASSPDRNTGELFF.

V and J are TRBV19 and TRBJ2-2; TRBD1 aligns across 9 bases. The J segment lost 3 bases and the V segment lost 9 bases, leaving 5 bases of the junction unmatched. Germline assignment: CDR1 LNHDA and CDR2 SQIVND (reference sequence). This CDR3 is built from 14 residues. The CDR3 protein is CASADRGDTGELFF. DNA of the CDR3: TGTGCCAGCGCCGACAGGGGGGACACCGGGGAGCTGTTTTTT.

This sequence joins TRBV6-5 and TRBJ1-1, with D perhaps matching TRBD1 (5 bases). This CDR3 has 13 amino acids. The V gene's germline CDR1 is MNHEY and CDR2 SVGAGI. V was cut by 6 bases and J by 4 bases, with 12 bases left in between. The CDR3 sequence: CASRPAGGTEAFF. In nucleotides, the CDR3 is TGTGCCAGCAGGCCCGCCGGGGGCACTGAAGCTTTCTTT.

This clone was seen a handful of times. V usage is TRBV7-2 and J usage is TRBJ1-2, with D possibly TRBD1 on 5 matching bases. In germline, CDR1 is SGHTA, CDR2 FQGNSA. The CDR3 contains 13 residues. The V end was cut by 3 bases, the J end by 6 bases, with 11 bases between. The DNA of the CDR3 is TGTGCCAGCAGCTTGGGCAGGGTTGATGGCTACACCTTC. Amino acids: CASSLGRVDGYTF.

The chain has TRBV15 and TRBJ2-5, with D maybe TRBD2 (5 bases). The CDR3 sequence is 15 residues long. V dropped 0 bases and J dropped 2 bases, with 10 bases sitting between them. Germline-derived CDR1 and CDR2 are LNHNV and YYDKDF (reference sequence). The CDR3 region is CATSRDFGGQETQYF. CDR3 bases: TGTGCCACCAGCAGAGATTTTGGCGGGCAAGAGACCCAGTACTTC.